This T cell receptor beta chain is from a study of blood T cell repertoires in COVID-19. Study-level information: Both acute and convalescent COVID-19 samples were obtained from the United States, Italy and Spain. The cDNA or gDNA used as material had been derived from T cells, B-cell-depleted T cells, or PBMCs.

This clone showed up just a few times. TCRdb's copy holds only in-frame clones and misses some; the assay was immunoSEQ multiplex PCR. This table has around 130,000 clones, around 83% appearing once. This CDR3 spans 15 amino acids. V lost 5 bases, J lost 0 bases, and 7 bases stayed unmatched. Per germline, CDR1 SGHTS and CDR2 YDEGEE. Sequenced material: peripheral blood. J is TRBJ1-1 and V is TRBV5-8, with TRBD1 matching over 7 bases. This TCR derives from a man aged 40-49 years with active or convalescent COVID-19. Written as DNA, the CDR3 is TGTGCCAGCAGTCCCGACAGGGCTTTGAACACTGAAGCTTTCTTT. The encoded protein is CASSPDRALNTEAFF.